The next 30 T cell receptor beta chains were all read from a single sample in a study of blood T cell repertoires in COVID-19. Using immunoSEQ multiplex PCR, the repertoire was profiled, and TCRdb retains in-frame clones only, with some absent. The sample lists fewer than 100,000 clones; nearly 90% were seen once. The specimen sequenced was peripheral blood. The receptors come from a man between 65 and 85 years old with acute or convalescent COVID-19.

V and J are TRBV5-4 and TRBJ1-2, with D unresolved. V lost 0 bases, J lost 8 bases, and 14 bases lay in between. The CDR3 has 14 residues. CDR1 SGHNT and CDR2 YYREEE come from the germline V gene (reference sequence). The CDR3 spells CASSLDGDPLGYTF. CDR3 in DNA: TGTGCCAGCAGCTTGGATGGAGATCCTCTCGGCTACACCTTC.

This clone was picked up one time. The rearrangement links TRBV3-1 (or the pseudogene TRBV3-2) to TRBJ2-7; perhaps TRBD2 as D (5 bases). The germline V gene encodes CDR1 LGHDT and CDR2 YNNKEL (reference sequence). The CDR3 has 14 residues. Trimming removed 4 bases at V and 1 base at J, with 11 bases between. CDR3 protein: CASSLRGESYEQYF. The CDR3 bases are TGTGCCAGCAGCCTCCGGGGTGAGTCCTACGAGCAGTACTTC.

The CDR3 reads CASSAGQIQETQYF. In DNA form, the CDR3 reads TGTGCCAGCAGCGCCGGACAGATTCAAGAGACCCAGTACTTC. The chain couples TRBV7-9 to TRBJ2-5, with TRBD1 as a possible D gene (6 bases). The germline CDR1 and CDR2 sequences are SEHNR and FQNEAQ (reference sequence). The V and J ends lost 5 bases and 2 bases respectively, with 12 bases between them. This CDR3 region has 14 residues.

The chain couples TRBV11-2 to TRBJ2-5, with D possibly being TRBD2 (5 bases). Deletions cut 3 bases from V and 5 bases from J, with 10 bases between. CDR3 length: 13 amino acids. The germline V gene has CDR1 SGHAT and CDR2 FQNNGV. CDR3 sequence (DNA): TGTGCCAGCAGCTTTGGGCGAGGGGAGACCCAGTACTTC. Translated: CASSFGRGETQYF.

The V call is TRBV19, the J call TRBJ2-7; possible D gene TRBD1, 7 bases. The germline CDR1 and CDR2 sequences are LNHDA and SQIVND (reference sequence). This CDR3 region has 16 residues. The V end was cut by 4 bases, the J end by 1 base, with 17 bases between. The CDR3 reads CASSNQAGGPSYEQYF. The CDR3 DNA is TGTGCCAGTAGTAACCAGGCAGGGGGGCCTTCCTACGAGCAGTACTTC.

The V gene is TRBV28, the J gene TRBJ1-2, with D possibly being TRBD1 (5 bases). With 6 bases removed from V and 5 bases from J, the gap between germline ends came to 19 bases. This CDR3 region has 15 residues. Per the germline V gene, CDR1 is MDHEN and CDR2 is SYDVKM. CDR3 nucleotide sequence: TGTGCCAGCAGGATATCAGGGTCAGGTTTATATGGCTACACCTTC. It encodes CASRISGSGLYGYTF.

This chain uses TRBV18 with TRBJ2-3; unclear D gene. CDR1 and CDR2 (germline): KGHSH, LQKENI. The V end lost 3 bases, the J end lost 0 bases, and 10 bases lay between the germline ends. This CDR3 spans 15 amino acids. CDR3 loop: CASSPGADSTDTQYF. The CDR3 DNA follows: TGTGCCAGCTCACCTGGTGCGGATAGCACAGATACGCAGTATTTT.

The chain links TRBV5-6 to TRBJ1-1; D possibly corresponds to TRBD1 (6 bases). V lost 4 bases to trimming and J lost 1 base, with 11 bases between them. CDR3 length equals 14 residues. Germline loops: CDR1 SGHDT, CDR2 YYEEEE. CDR3 nucleotide sequence: TGTGCCAGCAGCAGCAGGGGTAGGAACACTGAAGCTTTCTTT. This encodes CASSSRGRNTEAFF.

The rearrangement uses TRBV3-1 (or the pseudogene TRBV3-2) and TRBJ1-6, with D uncertain. V shed 2 bases and J shed 8 bases, with 10 bases lying between them. This CDR3 contains 14 residues. CDR1 and CDR2 (germline): LGHDT, YNNKEL (reference sequence). This CDR3 reads CASSQSATDSPLHF. In DNA, the CDR3 is TGTGCCAGCAGCCAATCCGCCACAGATTCACCCCTCCACTTT.

This clone was observed once. The chain carries TRBV4-2 and TRBJ2-3; a weak D match, TRBD2 (6 bases). V shed 1 base and J shed 0 bases, with 14 bases lying between them. Germline V gene data show CDR1 as LGHNA and CDR2 as YNFKEQ. CDR3 length equals 17 residues. DNA of the CDR3: TGTGCCAGCAGCCAAGTTTCTAGCGTGATAAGCACAGATACGCAGTATTTT. Translated, it gives CASSQVSSVISTDTQYF.

The chain joins TRBV11-3 to TRBJ2-2; 9 bases align to TRBD1. In germline, CDR1 is SGHNT, CDR2 YENEEA. The CDR3 loop spans 15 amino acids. Trimming took 4 bases from V and 7 from J; bases not matched to a gene: 7. CDR3 sequence (DNA): TGTGCCAGCAGCTCCAGGACAGGGGAAGGCGGGGAGCTGTTTTTT. It encodes CASSSRTGEGGELFF.

The table lists this clone with a count of one. DNA of the CDR3: TGCAGCGTTGAAGCCGACGGGGGTTCAGAGACCCAGTACTTC. Translated: CSVEADGGSETQYF. The rearrangement joins TRBV29-1 to TRBJ2-5; possibly TRBD2 for D (6 bases). V was trimmed by 1 base and J by 4 bases, leaving 13 bases between them. Germline CDR1 SQVTM, CDR2 ANQGSEA. This CDR3 is built from 14 residues.

The rearrangement links TRBV5-1 to TRBJ2-1; 12 positions match TRBD2. V shed 4 bases, J shed 4 bases, and the junction held 9 bases outside the gene matches. The CDR3 sequence is 17 residues long. Looked up from germline, CDR1 is SGHRS and CDR2 is YFSETQ. The CDR3: CASSPGTSGLSYNEQFF. The CDR3, as DNA: TGCGCCAGCAGCCCCGGGACTAGCGGGCTTTCGTACAATGAGCAGTTCTTC.

V and J are TRBV11-2 and TRBJ1-6, with a possible D match to TRBD1 (5 bases). The germline CDR1 and CDR2 sequences are SGHAT and FQNNGV. Trimming stripped 2 bases from V and 3 bases from J, with 11 bases between. CDR3 length: 16 amino acids. In DNA form, the CDR3 reads TGTGCCAGCAGCTTACAGGGCAGAATCTATAATTCACCCCTCCACTTT. This sequence encodes CASSLQGRIYNSPLHF.

This chain uses TRBV6-2 or TRBV6-3 with TRBJ2-3, with 12 bases that match TRBD2. The ends lost 4 bases at V and 0 bases at J; junction bases unmatched: 5. Germline lookup yields CDR1 MNHEY and CDR2 SVGEGT. This CDR3 contains 17 residues. Here the CDR3 reads CASSSLAGGPSTDTQYF. The CDR3 region has the DNA TGTGCCAGCAGTTCCCTAGCGGGGGGGCCCAGCACAGATACGCAGTATTTT.

The chain has TRBV19 and TRBJ2-7; 7 positions match TRBD1. This CDR3 is built from 13 residues. Germline-derived CDR1 and CDR2 are LNHDA and SQIVND (reference sequence). The V segment lost 3 bases and the J segment 2 bases; nucleotides outside the gene matches: 1. CDR3 amino acids: CASSIGQAYEQYF. CDR3 bases: TGTGCCAGTAGTATTGGACAGGCCTACGAGCAGTACTTC. Based on the CDR3 plus reference TRBV19 and TRBJ2-7, the full variable domain is DGGITQSPKYLFRKEGQNVTLSCEQNLNHDAMYWYRQDPGQGLRLIYYSQIVNDFQKGDIAEGYSVSREKKESFPLTVTSAQKNPTAFYLCASSIGQAYEQYFGPGTRLTVT.

V and J are TRBV5-1 and TRBJ2-7, with TRBD1 matching 9 bases. This CDR3 has 12 residues. CDR1 is SGHRS, CDR2 YFSETQ, per germline. V was clipped by 5 bases and J by 6 bases; unmatched bases: 3. The chain's CDR3 is CASRLTGGEQYF. The CDR3 nucleotides read TGCGCCAGCAGGTTGACAGGGGGCGAGCAGTACTTC.

This rearrangement joins TRBV5-1 to TRBJ1-3, with TRBD1 matching 8 bases. After removal of 6 bases from V and 4 bases from J, the junction contained 9 bases not matched to a gene. This CDR3 comprises 15 residues. CDR1 SGHRS and CDR2 YFSETQ come from the germline V gene. This chain's CDR3 is CASTEGTGAGNTIYF. The CDR3 coding sequence is TGCGCCAGCACGGAGGGGACAGGCGCCGGAAACACCATATATTTT.

The chain uses TRBV5-1 and TRBJ1-2; 7 bases match TRBD1. Trimming cost V 4 bases and J 6 bases; bases outside gene matches: 12. The CDR3 contains 15 residues. Germline V gene lookup returns CDR1 SGHRS and CDR2 YFSETQ. Here the CDR3 DNA reads TGCGCCAGCAGCCCTTCCGGGACAGACATTGATGGCTACACCTTC. Protein sequence: CASSPSGTDIDGYTF.

J is TRBJ1-5 and V is TRBV12-3 or TRBV12-4; no reliable D call. The CDR3 runs to 12 residues. V was pared by 8 bases and J by 6 bases, with 11 bases between. The CDR3 bases are TGTGCCAGCGGCGGGGAAGGTCAGCCCCAGCATTTT. Encoded protein: CASGGEGQPQHF.

This clone came up once. The chain has TRBV2 and TRBJ2-1; 11 nucleotides align to TRBD1. CDR3 length: 15 residues. V was clipped by 5 bases and J by 9 bases; unmatched bases: 9. Germline CDR1 reads SNHLY; CDR2 reads FYNNEI. The CDR3 sequence: CASSPRRTGGSEQFF. The CDR3 region has the DNA TGTGCCAGCAGTCCCCGGAGGACAGGGGGCAGTGAGCAGTTCTTC.

The chain combines TRBV7-8 with TRBJ2-7; perhaps TRBD2 as D (6 bases). The CDR3 consists of 14 residues. Per germline, CDR1 SGHVS and CDR2 FQNEAQ. V shed 1 base and J shed 5 bases, with 12 bases lying between them. This CDR3 reads CASSLVALANEQYV. CDR3 DNA: TGTGCCAGCAGCTTAGTCGCACTAGCCAACGAGCAGTACGTC.

This rearrangement joins TRBV6-6 to TRBJ1-5; weak D call: TRBD1 (6 bases). The V end lost 5 bases, the J end lost 3 bases, and 11 bases lay between the germline ends. The CDR3 runs 14 residues. Germline V gives CDR1 MNHNY, CDR2 SVGAGI (reference sequence). CDR3 residues: CASSNAGANQPQHF. The CDR3, as DNA: TGTGCCAGCAGTAACGCAGGGGCCAATCAGCCCCAGCATTTT.

The chain uses TRBV19 and TRBJ1-1; D remains ambiguous. This CDR3 region has 15 residues. Trimming cost V 6 bases and J 4 bases, with 18 bases left between them. The germline V gene has CDR1 LNHDA and CDR2 SQIVND (reference sequence). The CDR3 here is CASRNPGGSGTEAFF. DNA for the CDR3: TGTGCCAGTAGGAACCCGGGAGGGAGTGGCACTGAAGCTTTCTTT.

This clone has only a few counts. The gene calls are TRBV2 and TRBJ2-2, with D maybe TRBD2 (5 bases). Trimming removed 7 bases at V and 7 bases at J, with 19 bases between. The CDR3 consists of 15 residues. The germline CDR1 and CDR2 sequences are SNHLY and FYNNEI. The CDR3 DNA reads as TGTGCCAGCACTGCGCGGCCATCGGCGGGCGGGGAGCTGTTTTTT. Its protein is CASTARPSAGGELFF.

The rearrangement links TRBV7-8 to TRBJ2-2; TRBD2 is a possible D gene (6 bases). CDR3 length: 17 residues. Germline-derived CDR1 and CDR2 are SGHVS and FQNEAQ. Trimming removed 4 bases at V and 0 bases at J, with 15 bases between. As DNA, the CDR3 is TGTGCCAGCAGCTACCAGACTAGTACGGCGAACACCGGGGAGCTGTTTTTT. Its translation: CASSYQTSTANTGELFF.

The J gene is TRBJ1-1, the V gene TRBV6-1, with D tentatively TRBD1 (5 bases). There are 15 residues in the CDR3. V was pared by 1 base and J by 0 bases, with 9 bases between. The germline CDR1 and CDR2 sequences are MNHNS and SASEGT. CDR3 sequence (DNA): TGTGCCAGCAGTGAAGGATCGGACATGAACACTGAAGCTTTCTTT. This sequence encodes CASSEGSDMNTEAFF.

The chain is built from TRBV19 and TRBJ2-6, with D hard to call. CDR3 size: 15 residues. V lost 1 base, J lost 0 bases, and 4 bases lay in between. Looked up from germline, CDR1 is LNHDA and CDR2 is SQIVND (reference sequence). The CDR3 region is CASSIVISGANVLTF. The CDR3 coding sequence is TGTGCCAGTAGTATAGTTATCTCTGGGGCCAACGTCCTGACTTTC.

This clone was counted once. The V call is TRBV2, the J call TRBJ1-1, with D uncertain. The CDR3 runs 15 residues. Germline V gene sequence: CDR1 SNHLY, CDR2 FYNNEI. Trimming took off 8 bases at V and 2 bases at J, with 18 bases between the two ends. The CDR3 DNA follows: TGTGCCAGCGGTCCTTCGGGAGGCACTAACACTGAAGCTTTCTTT. It is translated as CASGPSGGTNTEAFF.

The chain is built from TRBV18 and TRBJ1-5; 8 bases fit TRBD1. The germline gives CDR1 KGHSH, CDR2 LQKENI. CDR3 length equals 16 residues. V lost 1 base, J lost 5 bases, and 7 bases stayed unmatched. The DNA for the CDR3 is TGTGCCAGCTCACCACGAGACAGGGGAGGTGATCAGCCCCAGCATTTT. It encodes CASSPRDRGGDQPQHF. The whole variable domain, filled in from reference TRBV18 and TRBJ1-5, reads NAGVMQNPRHLVRRRGQEARLRCSPMKGHSHVYWYRQLPEEGLKFMVYLQKENIIDESGMPKERFSAEFPKEGPSILRIQQVVRGDSAAYFCASSPRDRGGDQPQHFGDGTRLSIL.